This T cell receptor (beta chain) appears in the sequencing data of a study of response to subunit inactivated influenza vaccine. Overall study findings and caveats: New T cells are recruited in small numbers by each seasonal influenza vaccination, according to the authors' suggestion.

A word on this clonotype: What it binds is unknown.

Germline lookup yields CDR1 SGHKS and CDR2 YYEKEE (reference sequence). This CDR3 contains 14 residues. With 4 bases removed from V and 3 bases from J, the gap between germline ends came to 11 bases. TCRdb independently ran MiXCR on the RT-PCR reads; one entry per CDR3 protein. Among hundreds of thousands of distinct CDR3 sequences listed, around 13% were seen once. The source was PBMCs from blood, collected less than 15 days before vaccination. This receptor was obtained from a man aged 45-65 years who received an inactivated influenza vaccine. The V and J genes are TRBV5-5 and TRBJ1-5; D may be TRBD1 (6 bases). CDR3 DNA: TGTGCCAGCAGCCCCTCAGGGGTCAATCAGCCCCAGCATTTT. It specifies CASSPSGVNQPQHF. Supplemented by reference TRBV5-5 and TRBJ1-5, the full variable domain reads DAGVTQSPTHLIKTRGQQVTLRCSPISGHKSVSWYQQVLGQGPQFIFQYYEKEERGRGNFPDRFSARQFPNYSSELNVNALLLGDSALYLCASSPSGVNQPQHFGDGTRLSIL.